This record concerns one TCR beta chain sequence. This clonotype was observed at least ten times. Its recognized antigen is unknown. Base quality data are lacking; no much larger clone is found one base away. The library came from 5' RACE. Sequencing was performed on a NextSeq 500. Unique molecular identifiers were attached to individual cDNA molecules in the TCR library protocol so that sequencing error and PCR bias could be corrected. Both TCR alpha and beta chains were sequenced, and tight co-correlation was observed between alpha and beta sequence abundances in each sample. On the study's bioinformatics: V gene, J gene and CDR3 annotation of TCR sequences was performed with Decombinator V4. TCRs were defined as expanded if a significant change between any two time points was detected under a Poisson model with p below 0.0001. TCR abundances were normalised to the total number of TCRs sequenced in each sample and reported as counts per million. TRAV1-2 paired with TRAJ12, TRAJ20 or TRAJ33 defined MAIT TCRs, while TRAV10 paired with TRAJ18 defined iNKT TCRs. VDJdb, accessed 1 November 2021, was searched for CMV, EBV and SARS-CoV-2 annotated TCRs, with TCRs annotated for multiple antigens excluded. The raw public data were reprocessed by TCRdb itself: fastp quality trimming at Q25, MiXCR clonotype calling, in-frame beta chains only. Rows are combined by CDR3 protein, so each entry shows the most common genes and DNA. The V and J calls, along with clone size, are taken from TCRdb and not from the paper's own processing. Recorded for this sample are roughly 83,000 distinct CDR3 sequences; 9.5% to 15% of them occurred a single time. The top ten hold 4.4% of the sample.

The CDR3 measures 15 amino acids from cysteine to phenylalanine. The sequence is cut down to CDR3 DNA, 45 bases in frame from base 1. In the germline V gene (reference sequence), CDR1 corresponds to LNHDA and CDR2 to SQIVND. Cut back by 5 bases and 1 base, the V and J ends lie 14 bases apart. The record originates from a study of early T cells in non-severe SARS-CoV-2 infection (dated by TCRdb to the early 2020s). Context from the whole study: Bulk RNA from unsorted whole blood was used for TCR sequencing, so alpha and beta chains could not be paired.

This was a case-control study nested in a cohort of healthcare workers in London, UK, who had nasopharyngeal swab PCR tests and blood samples taken every week. Healthcare workers were recruited between 23 and 31 March 2020, during the week of the UK lockdown, and were followed weekly for up to roughly 16 weeks. Overall results and qualifications from the work: VDJdb matching was skewed toward anti-spike CD8 responses and likely underestimated virus-specific expansions, missing private and CD4 specificities.

This clonotype originated in an adult who was a healthcare worker with PCR-confirmed SARS-CoV-2 infection or an uninfected control (not recorded which). This specimen consisted of whole blood, obtained at baseline. The V and J segments used are TRBV19 and TRBJ1-1, with the D segment identity uncertain. CDR3 reads: CASSQKRTENTEAFF. Read as DNA, the sequence is TGTGCCAGTAGTCAGAAGAGGACGGAGAACACTGAAGCTTTCTTT.